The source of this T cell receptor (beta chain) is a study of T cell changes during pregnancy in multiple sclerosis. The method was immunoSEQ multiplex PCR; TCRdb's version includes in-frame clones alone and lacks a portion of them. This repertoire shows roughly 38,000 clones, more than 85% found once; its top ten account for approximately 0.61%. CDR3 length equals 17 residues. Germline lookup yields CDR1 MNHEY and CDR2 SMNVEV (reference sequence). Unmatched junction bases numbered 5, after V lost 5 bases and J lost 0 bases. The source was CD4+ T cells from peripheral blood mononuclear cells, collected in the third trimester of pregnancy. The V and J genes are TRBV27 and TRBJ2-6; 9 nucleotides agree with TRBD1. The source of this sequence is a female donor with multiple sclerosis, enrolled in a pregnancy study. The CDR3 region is CASSRQGGTSGANVLTF. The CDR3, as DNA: TGTGCCAGCAGTCGACAGGGGGGAACCTCTGGGGCCAACGTCCTGACTTTC.